The 17 T cell receptor beta chains below all came from one sample that was sequenced in a study of shared clonotypes between healthy human individuals. The naive CD8 fraction comprised CD45RO-negative cells positively selected for CCR7 and excluded terminally differentiated effector memory CD45RA+ cells. Produced via immunoSEQ multiplex PCR; TCRdb's table is partial and in-frame only. The sample contains approximately 2,200,000 clones, 90% to 95% of which appear only once. The sequencing sample was made of naive CD8+ T cells from PBMCs. The source of these receptors is a man aged 18 to 30 in good health. Some clones in this sample may be carry-over from other donors' samples.

CDR3 in DNA: TGTGCCAGCTCACCACCGCCTCCGGCCAATCAGTACTTC. It yields the protein CASSPPPPANQYF. The chain has TRBV18 and TRBJ2-7, with D unclear. V was cut by 0 bases and J by 10 bases, with 13 bases left in between. The CDR3 spans 13 residues. Germline-derived CDR1 and CDR2 are KGHSH and LQKENI.

The J gene is TRBJ1-5, the V gene TRBV5-8, with D perhaps matching TRBD1 (5 bases). Trimming shortened V by 0 bases and J by 11 bases, and 9 bases separated the two germline ends. Germline CDR1 and CDR2: SGHTS and YDEGEE. CDR3 length: 12 amino acids. DNA for the CDR3: TGTGCCAGCAGCTTGGGACAGCAGGCCCAGCATTTT. It is translated as CASSLGQQAQHF.

The rearrangement uses TRBV1 and TRBJ2-7; TRBD2 is the table's D call, not checked against the DNA. TRBV1 is shown as a pseudogene. This CDR3 has 16 residues. The CDR3 bases are TGCACCAGCAGCCAAGCCCGGGAGACCGCCGCCTACGAGCAGTACTTC. Translation gives CTSSQARETAAYEQYF.

The chain employs TRBV4-3 and TRBJ1-1; no clear D gene. Germline V gene sequence: CDR1 LGHNA, CDR2 YSLEER. The CDR3 is 16 amino acids. V lost 0 bases and J 4 bases, leaving 15 bases between the germline ends. DNA of the CDR3: TGCGCCAGCAGCCAAGACCCCGGGTCGTGGGGCACTGAAGCTTTCTTT. Its protein is CASSQDPGSWGTEAFF.

CDR3 in amino acids: CASSSLAALNTGELFF. The CDR3, as DNA: TGTGCCAGCAGCTCCCTGGCGGCCCTGAACACCGGGGAGCTGTTTTTT. The genes are TRBV7-3 and TRBJ2-2; no definite D call. The length of the CDR3 is 16 residues. CDR1 and CDR2 from the germline V gene are SGHTA and FQGTGA. Trimming shortened V by 4 bases and J by 1 base, and 13 bases separated the two germline ends.

A note on this clone: Other DNA sequences from this sample encode an identical CDR3 as well. J is TRBJ1-1 and V is TRBV7-6; TRBD1 matches at 9 bases. The CDR3 is 14 amino acids. Germline CDR1 reads SGHVS; CDR2 reads FNYEAQ. The J segment lost 1 base and the V segment lost 4 bases, leaving 1 base of the junction unmatched. The CDR3 here is CASSSGQGNTEAFF. In nucleotides, the CDR3 is TGTGCCAGCAGCTCGGGACAGGGGAACACTGAAGCTTTCTTT.

This rearrangement joins TRBV9 to TRBJ2-7; the match to TRBD2 covers 7 bases. Germline V CDR1 and CDR2: SGDLS, YYNGEE. The CDR3 sequence is 15 residues long. V shed 0 bases and J 5 bases; nucleotides not matched to a gene: 8. The DNA of the CDR3 is TGTGCCAGCAGCGTAGGAAGCGGGATCGGTAACGAGCAGTACTTC. It yields the protein CASSVGSGIGNEQYF.

The chain couples TRBV7-9 to TRBJ2-7; D might be TRBD1 (6 bases). Looked up from germline, CDR1 is SEHNR and CDR2 is FQNEAQ (reference sequence). The ends were cut back, 4 bases at V and 6 bases at J, with 19 bases in the middle. This CDR3 contains 15 residues. The CDR3 protein is CASSSDRNPVCEQYF. CDR3 DNA: TGTGCCAGCAGCTCGGACAGAAACCCTGTATGCGAGCAGTACTTC.

The chain joins TRBV4-1 to TRBJ2-7, with D possibly being TRBD1 (6 bases). Trimming shortened V by 6 bases and J by 0 bases, and 9 bases separated the two germline ends. CDR3 length: 13 amino acids. Germline V CDR1 and CDR2: MGHRA, YSYEKL. This CDR3 is CASRQDSSYEQYF. In nucleotides, the CDR3 is TGCGCCAGCAGACAGGACAGCTCCTACGAGCAGTACTTC.

J is TRBJ1-1 and V is TRBV19, with D perhaps TRBD1 (5 bases). The germline V gene encodes CDR1 LNHDA and CDR2 SQIVND (reference sequence). Trimming took 5 bases from V and 7 from J, leaving 8 bases between them. This CDR3 is built from 11 residues. CDR3 sequence reads: CASSGAGEAFF. The CDR3 nucleotides are TGTGCCAGTAGTGGGGCAGGTGAAGCTTTCTTT. The full variable domain, in which reference TRBV19 and TRBJ1-1 provide the parts outside the CDR3, is DGGITQSPKYLFRKEGQNVTLSCEQNLNHDAMYWYRQDPGQGLRLIYYSQIVNDFQKGDIAEGYSVSREKKESFPLTVTSAQKNPTAFYLCASSGAGEAFFGQGTRLTVV.

The genes are TRBV13 and TRBJ2-7; 13 bases line up with TRBD2. Losses at the gene ends were 5 bases for V and 2 bases for J; bases not matched to a gene: 9. Germline V CDR1 and CDR2: PRHDT, FYEKMQ (reference sequence). This CDR3 contains 17 residues. For the CDR3, the DNA is TGTGCCAGCAGCCTGAGACTAGCGGGAGGTTCGACCTACGAGCAGTACTTC. Protein sequence: CASSLRLAGGSTYEQYF.

As for this clone: The identical CDR3 is also encoded by other nucleotide sequences in the sample. The V gene is TRBV29-1, the J gene TRBJ2-1, with D possibly matching TRBD2 (6 bases). In germline, CDR1 is SQVTM, CDR2 ANQGSEA. Trimming removed 3 bases from V and 0 bases from J, with 9 bases in between. This CDR3 region has 14 residues. CDR3 nucleotide sequence: TGCAGCGTTGAGGGCGGGGTCTCCTACAATGAGCAGTTCTTC. Translated, it gives CSVEGGVSYNEQFF.

This rearrangement joins TRBV7-2 to TRBJ1-2; D gene ambiguous. Per the germline V gene, CDR1 is SGHTA and CDR2 is FQGNSA. CDR3 length equals 13 residues. The V end was cut by 2 bases, the J end by 4 bases, with 8 bases between. DNA of the CDR3: TGTGCCAGCAGCTTAAGCATCACCTATGGCTACACCTTC. The encoded protein is CASSLSITYGYTF.

The chain uses TRBV18 and TRBJ2-3; 9 nucleotides agree with TRBD1. Germline V gene sequence: CDR1 KGHSH, CDR2 LQKENI. V shed 6 bases and J 4 bases; nucleotides not matched to a gene: 8. The CDR3 has 15 residues. Here the CDR3 reads CASSPGQGRSDTQYF. CDR3 nucleotide sequence: TGTGCCAGCTCCCCCGGACAGGGGAGATCAGATACGCAGTATTTT.

Worth noting for this clone: Other DNA sequences in this sample translate to the same CDR3. The J gene is TRBJ1-1, the V gene TRBV19; weak D call: TRBD1 (6 bases). The CDR3 sequence is 14 residues long. Germline V gene data show CDR1 as LNHDA and CDR2 as SQIVND (reference sequence). The V end lost 3 bases, the J end lost 1 base, and 9 bases lay between the germline ends. DNA for the CDR3: TGTGCCAGTAGTATTGGGGGCGCGAACACTGAAGCTTTCTTT. It yields the protein CASSIGGANTEAFF.

The rearrangement uses TRBV5-8 and TRBJ1-5; 12 bases are shared with TRBD1. Trimming cost V 2 bases and J 2 bases; bases outside gene matches: 8. This CDR3 spans 18 amino acids. Per germline, CDR1 SGHTS and CDR2 YDEGEE. In DNA, the CDR3 is TGTGCCAGCAGCTTTAATAGGGACAGGGGGCATGGCAATCAGCCCCAGCATTTT. Translation gives CASSFNRDRGHGNQPQHF.

The J gene is TRBJ2-7, the V gene TRBV7-3; tentatively, D is TRBD1 (5 bases). V gave up 0 bases and J gave up 3 bases, with 15 bases separating them. CDR3 length equals 16 residues. In germline, CDR1 is SGHTA, CDR2 FQGTGA. The CDR3: CASSLTSARVVYEQYF. In nucleotides, the CDR3 is TGTGCCAGCAGCTTAACGTCGGCCAGGGTTGTCTACGAGCAGTACTTC.